The 10 T cell receptor beta chains below were found in one sample sequenced in a study of blood T cell repertoires in COVID-19. The assay was immunoSEQ multiplex PCR, and TCRdb's table has in-frame clones only and misses some. Altogether about 240,000 clones are present, about 83% being singletons, with the ten largest covering 1.5% to 2%. Sequencing was performed on peripheral blood. The receptors shown here come from a man younger than 45 who had recovered from COVID-19.

The chain combines TRBV5-4 with TRBJ2-3; a weak D match, TRBD2 (6 bases). Per germline, CDR1 SGHNT and CDR2 YYREEE (reference sequence). Trimming stripped 4 bases from V and 2 bases from J, with 14 bases between. The CDR3 contains 15 residues. CDR3 loop: CASSPMGGNTDTQYF. In nucleotides, the CDR3 is TGTGCCAGCAGCCCGATGGGGGGAAACACAGATACGCAGTATTTT. Full variable domain (outside the CDR3, taken from reference TRBV5-4 and TRBJ2-3): ETGVTQSPTHLIKTRGQQVTLRCSSQSGHNTVSWYQQALGQGPQFIFQYYREEENGRGNFPPRFSGLQFPNYSSELNVNALELDDSALYLCASSPMGGNTDTQYFGPGTRLTVL.

This chain uses TRBV7-9 with TRBJ1-5; D is ambiguous. This CDR3 has 14 residues. Germline V lookup: CDR1 SEHNR, CDR2 FQNEAQ (reference sequence). V was pared by 8 bases and J by 2 bases, with 13 bases between. The CDR3 DNA is TGTGCCAGCGGCCGGGCGGGAGGCAATCAGCCCCAGCATTTT. Amino acids: CASGRAGGNQPQHF.

This chain joins TRBV3-1 (or the pseudogene TRBV3-2) and TRBJ1-5; D is unclear. Between the trimmed V and J ends, which lost 2 bases and 6 bases, there was a span of 8 bases. Germline assignment: CDR1 LGHDT and CDR2 YNNKEL (reference sequence). CDR3 length: 13 amino acids. Here the CDR3 DNA reads TGTGCCAGCAGCCAACCCCCGGGTCAGCCCCAGCATTTT. This codes for CASSQPPGQPQHF.

The chain recombines TRBV6-5 with TRBJ1-2; D is ambiguous. Per germline, CDR1 MNHEY and CDR2 SVGAGI. With 6 bases removed from V and 1 base from J, the gap between germline ends came to 15 bases. This CDR3 has 15 residues. DNA of the CDR3: TGTGCCAGCAGGGAGGGTAAAGGGATTAACTATGGCTACACCTTC. This gives the protein CASREGKGINYGYTF.

The chain employs TRBV15 and TRBJ1-4, with D hard to call. V was pared by 0 bases and J by 8 bases, with 4 bases between. The CDR3 totals 12 residues. CDR1 and CDR2 (germline): LNHNV, YYDKDF (reference sequence). The CDR3: CATSRDSEKLFF. CDR3 sequence (DNA): TGTGCCACCAGCAGAGATTCAGAAAAACTGTTTTTT.

This clone appeared once. V is TRBV13 and J is TRBJ2-1; 7 nucleotides match TRBD1. Germline V lookup: CDR1 PRHDT, CDR2 FYEKMQ (reference sequence). The CDR3 is 15 amino acids. J lost 6 bases, V lost 5 bases, and 10 bases had no gene match. CDR3: CASSPATGTRNEQFF. The CDR3 bases are TGTGCCAGCAGCCCCGCGACAGGGACCCGCAATGAGCAGTTCTTC.

The chain links TRBV7-3 to TRBJ2-5, with TRBD1 matching 7 bases. The ends lost 2 bases at V and 5 bases at J; junction bases unmatched: 2. The CDR3 extends over 13 amino acids. CDR1 SGHTA and CDR2 FQGTGA come from the germline V gene. The CDR3 sequence is CASSLDREETQYF. The CDR3 region has the DNA TGTGCCAGCAGCTTAGACAGGGAGGAGACCCAGTACTTC.

V gene TRBV28 combines with J gene TRBJ2-3; TRBD1 is a possible D gene (6 bases). The CDR3 is 13 amino acids. V was shortened by 10 bases and J by 1 base, with 12 bases between the two germline ends. Germline CDR1 MDHEN, CDR2 SYDVKM. This CDR3 reads CAIKDRGTDTQYF. CDR3 bases: TGTGCCATCAAGGACAGAGGCACAGATACGCAGTATTTT.

V gene TRBV24-1 combines with J gene TRBJ1-5; D is unclear. Germline assignment: CDR1 KGHDR and CDR2 SFDVKD. This CDR3 is 14 amino acids long. The V gene lost 8 bases and the J gene lost 0 bases, with 10 bases spanning the gap. The CDR3 DNA is TGTGCCACCATTGGCAGATATAGCAATCAGCCCCAGCATTTT. This codes for CATIGRYSNQPQHF.

In its sample, this clone was seen a few times. This chain joins TRBV5-1 and TRBJ1-1; D call uncertain. This CDR3 spans 15 amino acids. Between the trimmed V and J ends, which lost 3 bases and 0 bases, there was a span of 12 bases. Germline assignment: CDR1 SGHRS and CDR2 YFSETQ. The CDR3 DNA reads as TGCGCCAGCAGCTGGTCGGGGAGGTTGAACACTGAAGCTTTCTTT. Its translation: CASSWSGRLNTEAFF.